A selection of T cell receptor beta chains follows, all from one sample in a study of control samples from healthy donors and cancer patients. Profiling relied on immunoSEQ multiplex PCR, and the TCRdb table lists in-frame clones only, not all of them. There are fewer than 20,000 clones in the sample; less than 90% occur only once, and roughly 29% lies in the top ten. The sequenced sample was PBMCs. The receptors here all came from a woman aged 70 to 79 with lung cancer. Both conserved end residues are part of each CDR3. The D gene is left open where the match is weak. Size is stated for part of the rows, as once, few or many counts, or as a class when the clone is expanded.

DNA: TGTGCCAGCACCATCTCCACAGGGAGCTACACCTTC
CDR3: CASTISTGSYTF
size: .
D: .
J: TRBJ1-2
V: TRBV2

DNA: TGTGCCACAACTACAGGGTTGAACACTGAAGCTTTCTTT
CDR3: CATTTGLNTEAFF
size: once
D: .
J: TRBJ1-1
V: TRBV19

DNA: TGTGCCAGCAGCACTCAAGTGGGGGACTCAAGTCAGTATTTT
CDR3: CASSTQVGDSSQYF
size: .
D: .
J: TRBJ2-3
V: TRBV9

DNA: TGTGCCAGCAGCCCGGCGGGATTTAACTATGGCTACACCTTC
CDR3: CASSPAGFNYGYTF
size: .
D: .
J: TRBJ1-2
V: TRBV28

DNA: TGTGCCATCAGTATGGACCGAGGTGGAAACACCATATATTTT
CDR3: CAISMDRGGNTIYF
size: once
D: .
J: TRBJ1-3
V: TRBV10-3

DNA: TGTGCCAGCAGCCCCCAGCCGGGACAGGGGTGGGCAACTAATGAAAAACTGTTTTTT
CDR3: CASSPQPGQGWATNEKLFF
size: .
D: TRBD1
J: TRBJ1-4
V: TRBV28

DNA: TGTGCCAGCAGTCCCGGGACAGGGGGTGGTCGTGGCTACACCTTC
CDR3: CASSPGTGGGRGYTF
size: .
D: TRBD1
J: TRBJ1-2
V: TRBV2

DNA: TGTGCCAGCAGAACGAGGGAGAATAACTACGAGCAGTACTTC
CDR3: CASRTRENNYEQYF
size: medium-sized
D: .
J: TRBJ2-7
V: TRBV6-5

DNA: TGTGCCAGCAGTAGTCTAGGGTCTGGCCATCAGCCCCAGCATTTT
CDR3: CASSSLGSGHQPQHF
size: few
D: .
J: TRBJ1-5
V: TRBV27

DNA: TGTGCCAGCAGCTTAGGGGGACAGTACCCCTATGGCTACACCTTC
CDR3: CASSLGGQYPYGYTF
size: .
D: TRBD1
J: TRBJ1-2
V: TRBV7-2

DNA: TGTGCCAGCAGTTCAGACTACGAGCAGTACTTC
CDR3: CASSSDYEQYF
size: .
D: .
J: TRBJ2-7
V: TRBV28

DNA: TGTGCCAGCAGCTTACGGCAGGTTGGGTCTGGGGCCAACGTCCTGACTTTC
CDR3: CASSLRQVGSGANVLTF
size: once
D: .
J: TRBJ2-6
V: TRBV7-3

DNA: TGCAGTGCTAGTAGTGCGGGATATAAAGAGACCCAGTACTTC
CDR3: CSASSAGYKETQYF
size: .
D: .
J: TRBJ2-5
V: TRBV20-1

DNA: TGTGCCAGCAACGAACTAGCGGGAGAGGGGGAGCAGTACTTC
CDR3: CASNELAGEGEQYF
size: few
D: TRBD2
J: TRBJ2-7
V: TRBV27

DNA: TGTGCCTGGAGTGTGACGGCGGGGATGGGCTATGGCTACACCTTC
CDR3: CAWSVTAGMGYGYTF
size: .
D: .
J: TRBJ1-2
V: TRBV30

DNA: TGTGCCAGCTCACAACAAGAGACCCAGTACTTC
CDR3: CASSQQETQYF
size: .
D: .
J: TRBJ2-5
V: TRBV18

DNA: TGCGCCAGCAGCTTGACAGTCCTATTTAACGGGGAGCTGTTTTTT
CDR3: CASSLTVLFNGELFF
size: .
D: .
J: TRBJ2-2
V: TRBV5-1

DNA: TGTGCCAGCAGCTTAGCCGTTGAACAGGGTGGCCGGGAGCTGTTTTTT
CDR3: CASSLAVEQGGRELFF
size: .
D: .
J: TRBJ2-2
V: TRBV7-8

DNA: TGTGCCAGCAGCTGGGGCCTTCTTCCCGATACGCAGTATTTT
CDR3: CASSWGLLPDTQYF
size: few
D: .
J: TRBJ2-3
V: TRBV14

DNA: TGTGCCAGCAGTGACAGCCCCGGCACAGATACGCAGTATTTT
CDR3: CASSDSPGTDTQYF
size: .
D: .
J: TRBJ2-3
V: TRBV6-4

DNA: TGTGCCAGCGGCCGGGACAGGGGCAACACTGAAGCTTTCTTT
CDR3: CASGRDRGNTEAFF
size: .
D: TRBD1
J: TRBJ1-1
V: TRBV6-5

DNA: TGTGCCAGCTCACTTAATCAGGGAAGAACCGCTGAAGCTTTCTTT
CDR3: CASSLNQGRTAEAFF
size: .
D: .
J: TRBJ1-1
V: TRBV18

DNA: TGTGCCGGGTCACAGGGGGCTTCTGGCTACACCTTC
CDR3: CAGSQGASGYTF
size: .
D: TRBD1
J: TRBJ1-2
V: TRBV6-6

DNA: TGTGCCAGCACCGACCGGGAGTTCAGCAATGAGCAGTTCTTC
CDR3: CASTDREFSNEQFF
size: few
D: .
J: TRBJ2-1
V: TRBV5-5

DNA: TGTGCCAGCAGGCAGAAAGGAGGGGTTATGACCTCTGGGGCCAACGTCCTGACTTTC
CDR3: CASRQKGGVMTSGANVLTF
size: .
D: .
J: TRBJ2-6
V: TRBV5-4

DNA: TGCAGCGTTGACGAGGGGTTTGGGGAAAAACTGTTTTTT
CDR3: CSVDEGFGEKLFF
size: few
D: .
J: TRBJ1-4
V: TRBV29-1

DNA: TGTGCCAGCAGCCCTCGCTATGGGGGCGGGGGCAATCAGCCCCAGCATTTT
CDR3: CASSPRYGGGGNQPQHF
size: .
D: .
J: TRBJ1-5
V: TRBV6-2/TRBV6-3

DNA: TGTGCCAGCAGTTCCGGCCAGGGGAAAGCCTACGAGCAGTACTTC
CDR3: CASSSGQGKAYEQYF
size: .
D: .
J: TRBJ2-7
V: TRBV6-2/TRBV6-3

DNA: TGTGCCTATGACAGGGGGTCGACTGAAGCTTTCTTT
CDR3: CAYDRGSTEAFF
size: .
D: TRBD1
J: TRBJ1-1
V: TRBV30

DNA: TGTGCCAGCAGTTACGGTCAGGGAGGATGGCCCCAGCATTTT
CDR3: CASSYGQGGWPQHF
size: once
D: .
J: TRBJ1-5
V: TRBV6-2/TRBV6-3

DNA: TGTGCCAGCAGCTCCGGGACAGGGGAGGACCAAGAGACCCAGTACTTC
CDR3: CASSSGTGEDQETQYF
size: .
D: TRBD1
J: TRBJ2-5
V: TRBV28

DNA: TGTGCCAGCAACCAACAGGGTAGCAATCAGCCCCAGCATTTT
CDR3: CASNQQGSNQPQHF
size: .
D: .
J: TRBJ1-5
V: TRBV27

DNA: TGTGCCAGCAGTCGATCAGGTTCCCAAGAGACCCAGTACTTC
CDR3: CASSRSGSQETQYF
size: .
D: .
J: TRBJ2-5
V: TRBV6-2/TRBV6-3

DNA: TGTGCCAGCTCACCATGGTCAACGGAGGTCATGAACACTGAAGCTTTCTTT
CDR3: CASSPWSTEVMNTEAFF
size: .
D: .
J: TRBJ1-1
V: TRBV18

DNA: TGCGCCAGCAGCTTGCTGACAGTAGGTGATTCACCCCTCCACTTT
CDR3: CASSLLTVGDSPLHF
size: .
D: .
J: TRBJ1-6
V: TRBV5-1

DNA: TGTGCCAGTAGTGTAGCGGGAGCGTGGAATGAGCAGTTCTTC
CDR3: CASSVAGAWNEQFF
size: .
D: TRBD2
J: TRBJ2-1
V: TRBV19

DNA: TGTGCCACTTACACCCGGACAGGGGGGCACAATGAGCAGTTCTTC
CDR3: CATYTRTGGHNEQFF
size: .
D: TRBD1
J: TRBJ2-1
V: TRBV7-9

DNA: TGCAGCGTTCCGGGACAGGGGATTTGGACTGAAGCTTTCTTT
CDR3: CSVPGQGIWTEAFF
size: few
D: TRBD1
J: TRBJ1-1
V: TRBV29-1

DNA: TGTGCCAGCAGTAGGACTAGCGGGAACTACAATGAGCAGTTCTTC
CDR3: CASSRTSGNYNEQFF
size: .
D: TRBD2
J: TRBJ2-1
V: TRBV7-9

DNA: TGTGCCAGCAGCGTAAAAGGGGGGACTGAAGCTTTCTTT
CDR3: CASSVKGGTEAFF
size: .
D: .
J: TRBJ1-1
V: TRBV9

DNA: TGTGCCAGCTCACCGCGTGACTACGAGCAGTACTTC
CDR3: CASSPRDYEQYF
size: .
D: .
J: TRBJ2-7
V: TRBV18

DNA: TGCGCCAGCAGTGATTCCGGTTCACCCCTCCACTTT
CDR3: CASSDSGSPLHF
size: .
D: .
J: TRBJ1-6
V: TRBV10-2

DNA: TGTGCCAGCACCAACCTGGAGGCCAGTAGCGGCTATGGCTACACCTTC
CDR3: CASTNLEASSGYGYTF
size: .
D: .
J: TRBJ1-2
V: TRBV2

DNA: TGTGCCTGGAGTACACTACCGGGACAGGGGGCCTACGAGCAGTACTTC
CDR3: CAWSTLPGQGAYEQYF
size: .
D: TRBD1
J: TRBJ2-7
V: TRBV30

DNA: TGTGCCAGCAGCGGGGGGGGATATAGCAATCAGCCCCAGCATTTT
CDR3: CASSGGGYSNQPQHF
size: .
D: .
J: TRBJ1-5
V: TRBV5-6

DNA: TGCAGCGCGTACGATAGGGTTGGGGGGGGACGAACAGGCAATGAGCAGTTCTTC
CDR3: CSAYDRVGGGRTGNEQFF
size: .
D: TRBD2
J: TRBJ2-1
V: TRBV29-1

DNA: TGTGCCAGCTTAAAGCACTTTGGACCGCTCGAAAAACTGTTTTTT
CDR3: CASLKHFGPLEKLFF
size: .
D: .
J: TRBJ1-4
V: TRBV6-5

DNA: TGTGCCTGGAGTCTTTTCAGGGGGCGAACTGAAGCTTTCTTT
CDR3: CAWSLFRGRTEAFF
size: .
D: TRBD1
J: TRBJ1-1
V: TRBV30